This paragraph covers one T cell receptor (beta chain) sequence. What this receptor recognizes is not known. Per-base quality was not reported, and no clone a single base away is much larger than it. The data are from a study of blood T cell repertoires in COVID-19 (dated by TCRdb to the early 2020s). Some background on the complete study: The collaborator samples originated in the United States, Italy and Spain and spanned the acute and convalescent phases of COVID-19. The material from the prospective study consisted of cDNA or gDNA derived from T cells, B-cell-depleted T cells, or PBMCs. Subjects who had been exposed to COVID-19, were actively infected with it, or had recovered from it provided the deeply sampled blood TCRbeta repertoires that made up the dataset. The repertoires were released in a freely available public database meant as a resource for research on the immune response to SARS-CoV-2. Samples were obtained from the ongoing ImmuneRACE study (first 160 participants) and from roughly 1,300 subjects provided by 6 global collaborators. Sample metadata almost always included a de-identified subject ID, COVID-19 status, age in years and sex. Where available, HLA class I and class II types were obtained from metadata supplied by the sample provider rather than from assay-based typing.

V loses 5 bases of germline sequence and J loses 8 bases, and the interval between the two ends is 9 bases. Taken from the germline V gene, the CDR1 and CDR2 loops are MDHEN and SYDVKM. The CDR3 measures 11 amino acids from cysteine to phenylalanine. The retained sequence is limited to the CDR3, 33 bases, with the frame set at the first base. Whole blood was collected in K2EDTA tubes by collaborating institutions according to the institutions' own protocols. For TCRbeta analysis, collaborator samples were shipped as frozen whole blood, as isolated PBMCs, or as DNA extracted from either sample type. General conclusions and limits of the study: The amount of clinical and demographic metadata varied by source and participant and was provided uncurated.

TCRbeta CDR3 regions were amplified from genomic DNA using the immunoSEQ Assay, a bias-controlled multiplex PCR. The authors' pipeline ran thus. The number of nucleated cells in each sample was estimated by amplification of reference gene primers within the assay. To quantify the absolute abundance of each unique TCRbeta CDR3 rearrangement, sequence reads were collapsed and filtered. Productive Simpson clonality was computed per sample as the square root of Simpson's diversity index over productive rearrangements. TCRdb holds this immuneACCESS table with in-frame rearrangements only. Some clones are missing; in checked studies, unresolved V genes explain under half, and the rest has no known cause. V, J and clone size were drawn from that table, and D and trimming were deduced from the DNA. This sample has around 300,000 clones in its table, and roughly 88% of those were observed once. In total, the top ten clones hold 3% of the sample.

This TCR was sampled from a woman aged 25 to 39 with active or convalescent COVID-19. This chain joins TRBV28 to TRBJ1-2, with a weak D call of TRBD1 (6 bases match). The sample comprised peripheral blood. The DNA sequence is TGTGCCAGCAGTGCCCAGGGGGGCTACACCTTC. Translated, this is CASSAQGGYTF.